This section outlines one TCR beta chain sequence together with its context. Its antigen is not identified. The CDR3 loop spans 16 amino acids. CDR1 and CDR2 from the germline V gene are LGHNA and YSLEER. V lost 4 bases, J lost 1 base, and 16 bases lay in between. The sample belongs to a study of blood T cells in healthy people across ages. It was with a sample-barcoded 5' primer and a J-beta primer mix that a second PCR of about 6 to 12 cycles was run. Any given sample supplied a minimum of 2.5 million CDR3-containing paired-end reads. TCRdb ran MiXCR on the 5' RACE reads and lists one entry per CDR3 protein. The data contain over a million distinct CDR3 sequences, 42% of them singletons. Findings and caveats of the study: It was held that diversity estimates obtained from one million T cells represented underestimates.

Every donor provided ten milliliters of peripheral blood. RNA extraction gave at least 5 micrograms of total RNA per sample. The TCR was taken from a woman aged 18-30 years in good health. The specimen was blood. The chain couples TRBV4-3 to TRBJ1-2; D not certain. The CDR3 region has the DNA TGCGCCAGCAGCCCCGACGCGATACAACTTAACTATGGCTACACCTTC. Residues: CASSPDAIQLNYGYTF.